What follows describes a single T cell receptor beta chain. Per the authors' pipeline: Reference gene primers were amplified, and this amplification served to estimate nucleated cell counts. Only in-frame clones appear in the TCRdb table, and some are missing; sequencing was by immunoSEQ multiplex PCR. The DNA gave D and trimming, while V, J and clone size come from that table. Among roughly 67,000 clones listed, roughly 86% were seen once. Per the germline V gene, CDR1 is SGDLS and CDR2 is YYNGEE. The CDR3 extends over 14 amino acids. V was trimmed by 0 bases and J by 2 bases, leaving 5 bases between them. The record originates from a study of blood T cell repertoires in COVID-19.

The source material was peripheral blood. The V gene is TRBV9, the J gene TRBJ2-2; unclear D gene. The sequence was collected from a man in his fifties or sixties with acute or convalescent COVID-19. CDR3 region: CASSVAVNTGELFF. DNA for the CDR3: TGTGCCAGCAGCGTAGCGGTAAACACCGGGGAGCTGTTTTTT.